The rows below give T cell receptor beta chains drawn from one sample of a study of blood T cell repertoires in COVID-19. Sequencing used immunoSEQ multiplex PCR; TCRdb keeps in-frame clones, though not all of them. The repertoire holds approximately 400,000 clones, with 81% as singletons. The sequencing sample was made of peripheral blood. The receptor set was obtained from a human donor with acute or convalescent COVID-19. The donor label of this sample is uncertain. Both conserved end residues are part of each CDR3. The D gene is left open where the match is weak. Clone size, where shown, is once, few, many, or a class for clones that have expanded.

v_gene	abundance	j_gene	d_gene	CDR3aa	CDR3nt
TRBV5-1	-	TRBJ1-6	-	CASSLTGSDSPLHF	TGCGCCAGCAGCTTGACAGGGTCGGATTCACCCCTCCACTTT
TRBV30	-	TRBJ1-1	-	CAWSGAGMNTEAFF	TGTGCCTGGAGTGGGGCAGGGATGAACACTGAAGCTTTCTTT
TRBV2	-	TRBJ1-6	-	CASSYEGVNTPLHF	TGTGCCAGCAGTTATGAGGGAGTCAATACACCCCTCCACTTT
TRBV28	-	TRBJ1-6	-	CASWKPGLFNSPLHF	TGTGCCAGCTGGAAACCCGGGTTATTTAATTCACCCCTCCACTTT
TRBV6-5	few	TRBJ1-2	-	CASLQPRQNYGYTF	TGTGCCAGCCTGCAGCCCCGACAAAACTATGGCTACACCTTC
TRBV19	-	TRBJ1-1	TRBD1	CASSPRDRGTEAFF	TGTGCCAGTAGCCCCCGGGACAGGGGAACTGAAGCTTTCTTT
TRBV3-1/TRBV3-2	-	TRBJ2-3	-	CASSQEAGTLQYF	TGTGCCAGCAGCCAAGAGGCGGGGACTCTCCAGTATTTT
TRBV6-1	-	TRBJ2-4	TRBD1	CASSEGQLAKNIQYF	TGTGCCAGCAGTGAGGGACAGCTAGCCAAAAACATTCAGTACTTC
TRBV20-1	-	TRBJ2-3	-	CSASETGITDTQYF	TGCAGTGCTAGTGAGACAGGAATCACAGATACGCAGTATTTT
TRBV7-9	-	TRBJ2-2	TRBD2	CASKRNSGDTGELFF	TGTGCCAGCAAGCGGAATAGCGGGGACACCGGGGAGCTGTTTTTT
TRBV7-2	-	TRBJ2-5	TRBD2	CASSLGLAGGKETQYF	TGTGCCAGCAGCTTGGGCTTAGCGGGGGGTAAAGAGACCCAGTACTTC
TRBV3-1/TRBV3-2	once	TRBJ1-1	-	CASSQEVQRGTEAFF	TGTGCCAGCAGCCAAGAGGTACAGCGAGGGACTGAAGCTTTCTTT
TRBV6-6	-	TRBJ2-7	-	CASSPREGGPYEQYF	TGTGCCAGCAGTCCGCGAGAGGGAGGCCCCTACGAGCAGTACTTC
TRBV12-3/TRBV12-4	few	TRBJ2-7	TRBD1	CASKDRVGEQYF	TGTGCCAGCAAAGACAGGGTCGGGGAGCAGTACTTC
TRBV18	once	TRBJ1-5	-	CASSPSQGTVQPQHF	TGTGCCAGCTCACCGTCACAGGGTACGGTGCAGCCCCAGCATTTT
TRBV6-4	-	TRBJ2-1	TRBD2	CASSDLAGGTEQFF	TGTGCCAGCAGTGATTTAGCGGGGGGGACTGAGCAGTTCTTC
TRBV6-4	few	TRBJ1-5	-	CASSDSMRGGNQPQHF	TGTGCCAGCAGTGACTCGATGCGGGGTGGCAATCAGCCCCAGCATTTT
TRBV2	few	TRBJ1-5	-	CASKAGMGNQPQHF	TGTGCCAGCAAGGCGGGGATGGGGAATCAGCCCCAGCATTTT